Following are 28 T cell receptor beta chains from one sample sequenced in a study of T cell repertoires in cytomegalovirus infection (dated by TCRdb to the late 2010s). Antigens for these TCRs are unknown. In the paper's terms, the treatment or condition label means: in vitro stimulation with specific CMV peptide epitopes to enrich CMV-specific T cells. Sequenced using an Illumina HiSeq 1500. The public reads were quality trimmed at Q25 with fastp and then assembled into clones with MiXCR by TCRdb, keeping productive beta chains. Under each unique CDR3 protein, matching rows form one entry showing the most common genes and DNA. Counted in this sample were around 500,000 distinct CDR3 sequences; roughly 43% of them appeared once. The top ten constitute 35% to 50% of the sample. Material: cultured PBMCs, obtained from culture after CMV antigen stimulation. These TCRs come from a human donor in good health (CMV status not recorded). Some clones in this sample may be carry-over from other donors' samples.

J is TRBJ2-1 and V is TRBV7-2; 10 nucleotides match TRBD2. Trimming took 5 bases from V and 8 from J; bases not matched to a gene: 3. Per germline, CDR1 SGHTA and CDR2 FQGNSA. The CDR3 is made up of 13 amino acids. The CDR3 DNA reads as TGTGCCAGCAGCACAGCGGGAGGGGATGAGCAGTTCTTC. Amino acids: CASSTAGGDEQFF.

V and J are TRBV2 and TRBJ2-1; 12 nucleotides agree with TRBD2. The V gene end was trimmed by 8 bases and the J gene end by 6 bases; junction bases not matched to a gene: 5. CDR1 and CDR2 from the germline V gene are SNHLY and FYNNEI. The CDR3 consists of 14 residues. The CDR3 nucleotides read TGTGCCAGCCAGTCTAGCGGGAGGGCCAATGAGCAGTTCTTC. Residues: CASQSSGRANEQFF.

Here the CDR3 DNA reads TGTGCCAGCAGCTTACAGGTTTCGGAGACCCAGTACTTC. Translation: CASSLQVSETQYF. The rearrangement links TRBV7-6 to TRBJ2-5, with D unclear. CDR3 length: 13 residues. V was clipped by 2 bases and J by 5 bases, with 9 bases between them. The germline gives CDR1 SGHVS, CDR2 FNYEAQ.

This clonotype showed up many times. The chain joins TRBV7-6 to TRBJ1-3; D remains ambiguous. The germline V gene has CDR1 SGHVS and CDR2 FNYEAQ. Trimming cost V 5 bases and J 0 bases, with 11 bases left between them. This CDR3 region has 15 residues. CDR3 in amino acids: CASSPDPSSGNTIYF. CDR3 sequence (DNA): TGTGCCAGCAGCCCGGACCCGAGCTCTGGAAACACCATATATTTT.

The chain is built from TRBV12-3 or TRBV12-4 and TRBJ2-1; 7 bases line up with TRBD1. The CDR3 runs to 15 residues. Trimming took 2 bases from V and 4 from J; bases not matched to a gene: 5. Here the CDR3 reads CASSLRGTVYNEQFF. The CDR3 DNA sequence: TGTGCCAGCAGTTTAAGAGGGACAGTTTACAATGAGCAGTTCTTC.

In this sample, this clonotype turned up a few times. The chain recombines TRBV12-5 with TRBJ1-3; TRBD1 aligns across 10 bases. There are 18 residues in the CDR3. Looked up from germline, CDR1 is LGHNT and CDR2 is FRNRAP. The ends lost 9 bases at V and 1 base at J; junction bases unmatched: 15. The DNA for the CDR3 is TGTGCTAGAATGATATTGACAGGGGGCCCTTTATCTGGAAACACCATATATTTT. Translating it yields CARMILTGGPLSGNTIYF.

The CDR3 DNA reads TGTGCCAGCAGCCGTTTTTCAGGGGCTCAGTGGCGGTCCGAAAAACTGTTTTTT. This translates into CASSRFSGAQWRSEKLFF. The chain employs TRBV7-8 and TRBJ1-4; perhaps TRBD1 as D (6 bases). Germline V gene lookup returns CDR1 SGHVS and CDR2 FQNEAQ. This CDR3 region has 18 residues. V gave up 5 bases and J gave up 8 bases, with 27 bases separating them. Full variable domain (remainder filled in from reference TRBV7-8 and TRBJ1-4): GAGVSQSPRYKVAKRGQDVALRCDPISGHVSLFWYQQALGQGPEFLTYFQNEAQLDKSGLPSDRFFAERPEGSVSTLKIQRTQQEDSAVYLCASSRFSGAQWRSEKLFFGSGTQLSVL.

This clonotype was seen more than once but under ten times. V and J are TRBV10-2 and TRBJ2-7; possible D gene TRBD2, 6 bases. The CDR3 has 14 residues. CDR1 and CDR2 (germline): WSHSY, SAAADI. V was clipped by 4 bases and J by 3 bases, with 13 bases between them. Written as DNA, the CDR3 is TGCGCCAGCAGTGCAGGGAGGTCAGTCTACGAGCAGTACTTC. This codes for CASSAGRSVYEQYF.

The CDR3 spells CASSFREVGANVLTF. CDR3 coding DNA: TGCGCCAGCAGCTTCAGGGAGGTTGGGGCCAACGTCCTGACTTTC. The chain recombines TRBV5-1 with TRBJ2-6; tentative D call: TRBD2 (6 bases). Per the germline V gene, CDR1 is SGHRS and CDR2 is YFSETQ. The CDR3 contains 15 residues. Trimming stripped 2 bases from V and 3 bases from J, with 9 bases between.

CDR3 loop: CASSFDVTDTQYF. The CDR3 nucleotides read TGTGCCAGCAGCTTTGATGTTACAGATACGCAGTATTTT. The gene calls are TRBV7-2 and TRBJ2-3; D is undetermined. The CDR3 contains 13 residues. Trimming took 3 bases from V and 3 from J, leaving 7 bases between them. Germline V gene data show CDR1 as SGHTA and CDR2 as FQGNSA.

CDR3 sequence: CASSSYTTGVWSETQYF. CDR3 DNA sequence: TGTGCCAGCAGCTCGTATACGACGGGAGTATGGTCAGAGACCCAGTACTTC. V is TRBV5-4 and J is TRBJ2-5; a weak D match, TRBD2 (6 bases). The CDR3 consists of 17 residues. CDR1 and CDR2 (germline): SGHNT, YYREEE (reference sequence). Trimming left V 3 bases short and J 4 bases short, with 22 bases between.

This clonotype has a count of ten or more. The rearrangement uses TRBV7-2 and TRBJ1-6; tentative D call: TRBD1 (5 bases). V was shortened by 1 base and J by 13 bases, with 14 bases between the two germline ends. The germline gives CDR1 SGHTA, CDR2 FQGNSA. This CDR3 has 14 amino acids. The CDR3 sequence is CASSLVGVRNPLHF. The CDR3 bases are TGTGCCAGCAGCTTAGTGGGGGTGAGGAATCCCCTCCACTTT.

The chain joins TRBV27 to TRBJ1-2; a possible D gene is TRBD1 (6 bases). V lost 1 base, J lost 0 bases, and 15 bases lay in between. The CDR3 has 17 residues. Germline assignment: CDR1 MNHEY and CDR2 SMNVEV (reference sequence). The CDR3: CASSLFGGRGTNYGYTF. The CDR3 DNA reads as TGTGCCAGCAGTTTATTTGGTGGCAGGGGAACTAACTATGGCTACACCTTC.

The CDR3, as DNA: TGTGCCACCAGTCCCGGGGGTCTAACTAATGAAAAACTGTTTTTT. Its translation: CATSPGGLTNEKLFF. This chain links TRBV24-1 with TRBJ1-4; tentative D call: TRBD1 (5 bases). This CDR3 has 15 residues. Looked up from germline, CDR1 is KGHDR and CDR2 is SFDVKD. Trimming took off 6 bases at V and 1 base at J, with 11 bases between the two ends.

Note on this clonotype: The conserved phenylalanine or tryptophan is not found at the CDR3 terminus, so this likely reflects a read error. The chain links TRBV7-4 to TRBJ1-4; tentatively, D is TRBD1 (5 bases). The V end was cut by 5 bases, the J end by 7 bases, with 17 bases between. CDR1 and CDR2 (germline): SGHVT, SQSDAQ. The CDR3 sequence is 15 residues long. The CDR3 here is CASSRAGGWGEKLFS. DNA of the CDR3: TGTGCCAGCAGCCGCGCTGGGGGTTGGGGTGAAAAACTGTTTTCT.

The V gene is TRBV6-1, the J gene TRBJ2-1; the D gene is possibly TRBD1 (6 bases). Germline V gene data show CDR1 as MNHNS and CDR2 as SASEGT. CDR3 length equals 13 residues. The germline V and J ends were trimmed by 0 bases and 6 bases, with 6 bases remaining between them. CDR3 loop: CASSEAGGNEQFF. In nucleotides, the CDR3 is TGTGCCAGCAGTGAAGCAGGGGGCAATGAGCAGTTCTTC.

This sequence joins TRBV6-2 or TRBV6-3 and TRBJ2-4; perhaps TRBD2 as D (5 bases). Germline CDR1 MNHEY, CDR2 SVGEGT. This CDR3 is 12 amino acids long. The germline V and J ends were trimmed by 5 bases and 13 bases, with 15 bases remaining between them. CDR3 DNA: TGTGCCAGCAGTCAAAACAGCGGACTCCAGTACTTC. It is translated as CASSQNSGLQYF.

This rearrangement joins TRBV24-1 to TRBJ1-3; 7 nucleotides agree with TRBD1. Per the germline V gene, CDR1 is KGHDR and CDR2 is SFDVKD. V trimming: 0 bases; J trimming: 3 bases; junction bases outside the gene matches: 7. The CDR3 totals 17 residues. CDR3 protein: CATSDLRQGVGGNTIYF. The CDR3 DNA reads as TGTGCCACCAGTGATTTGCGTCAGGGGGTCGGTGGAAACACCATATATTTT.

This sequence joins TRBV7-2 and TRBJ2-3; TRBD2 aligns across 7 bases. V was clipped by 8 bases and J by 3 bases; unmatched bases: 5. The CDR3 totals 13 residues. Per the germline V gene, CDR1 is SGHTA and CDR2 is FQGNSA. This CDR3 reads CASLGGITDTQYF. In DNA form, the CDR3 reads TGTGCCAGCTTGGGAGGGATTACAGATACGCAGTATTTT.

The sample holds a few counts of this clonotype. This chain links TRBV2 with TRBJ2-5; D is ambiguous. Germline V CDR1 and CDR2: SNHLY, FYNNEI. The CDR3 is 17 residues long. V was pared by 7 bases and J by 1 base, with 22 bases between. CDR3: CASTLAGLDLPQETQYF. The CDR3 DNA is TGTGCCAGCACCCTCGCTGGGTTGGACCTCCCCCAAGAGACCCAGTACTTC. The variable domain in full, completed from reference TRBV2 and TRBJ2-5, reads EPEVTQTPSHQVTQMGQEVILRCVPISNHLYFYWYRQILGQKVEFLVSFYNNEISEKSEIFDDQFSVERPDGSNFTLKIRSTKLEDSAMYFCASTLAGLDLPQETQYFGPGTRLLVL.

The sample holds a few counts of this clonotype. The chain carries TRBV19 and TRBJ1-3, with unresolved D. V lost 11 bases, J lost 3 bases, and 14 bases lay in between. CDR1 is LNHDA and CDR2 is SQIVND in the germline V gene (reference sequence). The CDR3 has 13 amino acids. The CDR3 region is CAGASDDGNTIYF. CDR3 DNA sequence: TGTGCCGGAGCAAGCGATGATGGAAACACCATATATTTT.

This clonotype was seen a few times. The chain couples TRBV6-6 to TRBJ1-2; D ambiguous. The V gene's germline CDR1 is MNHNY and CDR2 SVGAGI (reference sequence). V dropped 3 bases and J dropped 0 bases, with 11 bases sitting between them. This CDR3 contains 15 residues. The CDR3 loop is CASSYGSAPNYGYTF. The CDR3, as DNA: TGTGCCAGCAGTTATGGCAGCGCCCCTAACTATGGCTACACCTTC.

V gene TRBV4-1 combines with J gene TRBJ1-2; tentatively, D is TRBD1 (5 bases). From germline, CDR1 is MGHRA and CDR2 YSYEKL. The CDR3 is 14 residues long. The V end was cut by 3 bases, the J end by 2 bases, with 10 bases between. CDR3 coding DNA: TGCGCCAGCAGCCAGGCCGGGGCCAACTATGGCTACACCTTC. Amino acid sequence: CASSQAGANYGYTF.

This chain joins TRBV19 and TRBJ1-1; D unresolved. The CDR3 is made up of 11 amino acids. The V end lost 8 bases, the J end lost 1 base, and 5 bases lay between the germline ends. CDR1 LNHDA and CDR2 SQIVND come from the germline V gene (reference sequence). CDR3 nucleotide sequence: TGTGCCAGTGAGTGGAACACTGAAGCTTTCTTT. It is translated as CASEWNTEAFF.

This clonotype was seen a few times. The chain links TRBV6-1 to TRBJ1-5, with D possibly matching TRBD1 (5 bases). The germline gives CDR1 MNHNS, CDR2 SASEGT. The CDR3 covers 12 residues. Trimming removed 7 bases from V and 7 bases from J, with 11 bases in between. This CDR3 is CASNEGFQPQHF. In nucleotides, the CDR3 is TGTGCCAGCAACGAGGGGTTCCAGCCCCAGCATTTT.

CDR3: CASRGAGGPHNEQFF. CDR3 DNA: TGTGCCAGCAGGGGAGCGGGAGGGCCCCACAATGAGCAGTTCTTC. V gene TRBV6-2 or TRBV6-3 combines with J gene TRBJ2-1, with 10 bases identical to TRBD2. The CDR3 runs 15 residues. CDR1 and CDR2 (germline): MNHEY, SVGEGT. V shed 6 bases, J shed 5 bases, and the junction held 7 bases outside the gene matches.

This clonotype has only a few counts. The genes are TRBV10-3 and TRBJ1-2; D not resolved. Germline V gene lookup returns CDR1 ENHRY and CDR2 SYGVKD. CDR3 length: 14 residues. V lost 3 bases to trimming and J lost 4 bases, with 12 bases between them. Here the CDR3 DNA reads TGTGCCATCAGTGATCCCGACCTTGCCTATGGCTACACCTTC. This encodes CAISDPDLAYGYTF.

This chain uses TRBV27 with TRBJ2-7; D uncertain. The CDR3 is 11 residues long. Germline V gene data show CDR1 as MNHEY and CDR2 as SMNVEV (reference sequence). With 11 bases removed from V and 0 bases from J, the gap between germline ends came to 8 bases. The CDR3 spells CAAGNSYEQYF. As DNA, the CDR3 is TGTGCCGCAGGAAACTCCTACGAGCAGTACTTC.